The following is a T cell receptor (beta chain) sequence with its context. Its specificity is not known. Data came from immunoSEQ multiplex PCR; TCRdb stores just in-frame clones and leaves some out. The data hold roughly 150,000 clones, with around nine tenths observed a single time. The sample belongs to a study of T cell responses to AZD1222 COVID-19 vaccine. Study-level results: Unmutated variant regions are reportedly the target of nearly half of TCRs that are spike-specific.

The material sequenced was peripheral blood, taken on day 0 of AZD1222 vaccination. This clonotype was obtained from an adult in good health.

CDR3 nucleotides: TGTGCCAGCAGTACCGGGACAGGGTGGTACGAGCAGTACTTC. Its translation: CASSTGTGWYEQYF. This chain uses TRBV7-2 with TRBJ2-7; 9 positions match TRBD1. The CDR3 length is 14 residues. The ends lost 6 bases at V and 4 bases at J; junction bases unmatched: 7. The germline gives CDR1 SGHTA, CDR2 FQGNSA.